The 20 T cell receptor beta chains below all came from one sample that was sequenced in a study of glioma-infiltrating T cells after dendritic cell vaccination. Here immunoSEQ multiplex PCR was the method, and the copy in TCRdb shows in-frame clones only, minus some. Among approximately 62,000 clones listed, roughly 86% were seen once. Time point in this sample: after dendritic cell vaccination, including at tumor progression/relapse. The sequenced sample was blood, obtained after dendritic cell vaccination. Receptors were obtained from a human donor with glioblastoma.

The chain joins TRBV6-5 to TRBJ1-6; D is undetermined. V was shortened by 9 bases and J by 2 bases, with 8 bases between the two germline ends. Germline V gives CDR1 MNHEY, CDR2 SVGAGI. This CDR3 has 13 residues. In DNA, the CDR3 is TGTGCCAGTTCCCAAACCTATAATTCACCCCTCCACTTT. This gives the protein CASSQTYNSPLHF.

This clone was detected only a few times. The same CDR3 can be traced to other DNA sequences in this sample. The V gene is TRBV27, the J gene TRBJ1-6; the match to TRBD1 covers 7 bases. The CDR3 extends over 17 amino acids. From germline, CDR1 is MNHEY and CDR2 SMNVEV (reference sequence). J gave up 2 bases and V 5 bases, and 9 bases lay outside the gene matches. The CDR3 coding sequence is TGTGCCAGCAGTAGAAGGACAGGAACCACCTATAATTCACCCCTCCACTTT. Translation: CASSRRTGTTYNSPLHF.

This clone was seen once. Other DNA sequences in this sample translate to the same CDR3. The chain recombines TRBV6-5 with TRBJ1-1, with D unclear. The V gene's germline CDR1 is MNHEY and CDR2 SVGAGI. The CDR3 extends over 12 amino acids. Trimming shortened V by 5 bases and J by 1 base, and 5 bases separated the two germline ends. The CDR3 DNA is TGTGCCAGCAGTCTCAGGAACACTGAAGCTTTCTTT. Protein sequence: CASSLRNTEAFF.

V gene TRBV7-6 combines with J gene TRBJ1-1; tentatively, D is TRBD1 (6 bases). V lost 3 bases and J 0 bases, leaving 14 bases between the germline ends. Germline CDR1 and CDR2: SGHVS and FNYEAQ. The CDR3 totals 16 residues. The CDR3 loop is CASSLGHGAMNTEAFF. DNA of the CDR3: TGTGCCAGCAGCTTGGGACACGGTGCTATGAACACTGAAGCTTTCTTT.

V is TRBV6-1 and J is TRBJ2-7, with 7 bases aligning to TRBD1. The CDR3 runs 13 residues. The V gene end was trimmed by 8 bases and the J gene end by 2 bases; junction bases not matched to a gene: 6. Germline V lookup: CDR1 MNHNS, CDR2 SASEGT. The CDR3 loop reads CASLGTATYEQYF. CDR3 nucleotide sequence: TGTGCCAGCCTGGGGACAGCGACCTACGAGCAGTACTTC.

The rearrangement links TRBV10-2 to TRBJ2-2, with TRBD2 as a possible D gene (6 bases). Germline lookup yields CDR1 WSHSY and CDR2 SAAADI. CDR3 length: 14 residues. The V end lost 8 bases, the J end lost 0 bases, and 10 bases lay between the germline ends. The CDR3 region is CASGGTANTGELFF. CDR3 DNA sequence: TGCGCCAGCGGCGGGACTGCGAACACCGGGGAGCTGTTTTTT.

The V and J genes are TRBV5-1 and TRBJ1-2, with D uncertain. CDR3 length equals 15 residues. The V end lost 1 base, the J end lost 0 bases, and 10 bases lay between the germline ends. From germline, CDR1 is SGHRS and CDR2 YFSETQ. The CDR3 nucleotides read TGCGCCAGCAGCTTGTCTGGCAAATCTAACTATGGCTACACCTTC. This encodes CASSLSGKSNYGYTF.

This rearrangement joins TRBV7-2 to TRBJ1-5; 8 nucleotides match TRBD1. CDR1 SGHTA and CDR2 FQGNSA come from the germline V gene. The CDR3 totals 16 residues. With 1 base clipped from V and 8 bases from J, the junction kept 10 bases outside the gene matches. The CDR3 sequence: CASSLEGDRSREPQHF. In DNA form, the CDR3 reads TGTGCCAGCAGCTTAGAAGGGGACAGGTCAAGGGAGCCCCAGCATTTT.

The V and J genes are TRBV4-1 and TRBJ1-5, with D unresolved. The CDR3 runs 14 residues. Trimming pared 1 base from V and 6 bases from J, leaving 10 bases between. Germline CDR1 and CDR2: MGHRA and YSYEKL. As DNA, the CDR3 is TGCGCCAGCAGCCAAGTGAATGAGGGTCAGCCCCAGCATTTT. This translates into CASSQVNEGQPQHF.

This clone was picked up a small number of times. The rearrangement joins TRBV9 to TRBJ2-5; 12 positions agree with TRBD1. There are 16 residues in the CDR3. CDR1 is SGDLS and CDR2 is YYNGEE in the germline V gene. V was clipped by 2 bases and J by 5 bases; unmatched bases: 7. The CDR3 loop is CASSVTGQGAMETQYF. CDR3 sequence (DNA): TGTGCCAGCAGCGTCACGGGACAGGGGGCGATGGAGACCCAGTACTTC.

The table lists this clone with a few counts. V gene TRBV2 combines with J gene TRBJ2-3; D uncertain. The CDR3 is 13 residues long. The germline CDR1 and CDR2 sequences are SNHLY and FYNNEI. V was trimmed by 1 base and J by 6 bases, leaving 8 bases between them. The chain's CDR3 is CASSEDRVDTQYF. The DNA for the CDR3 is TGTGCCAGCAGTGAAGATCGCGTGGATACGCAGTATTTT.

The chain combines TRBV7-8 with TRBJ2-3; 12 bases match TRBD1. The CDR3 runs 17 residues. V was pared by 8 bases and J by 4 bases, with 13 bases of the junction left unmatched. Germline V gives CDR1 SGHVS, CDR2 FQNEAQ. This CDR3 reads CASRKSAGQGASDTQYF. The CDR3 DNA reads as TGTGCCAGCCGAAAGAGCGCGGGACAGGGGGCCTCAGATACGCAGTATTTT.

The CDR3 here is CASSSQGQGSNEQYF. CDR3 nucleotide sequence: TGTGCCAGCAGCTCCCAGGGACAGGGTTCCAACGAGCAGTACTTC. V gene TRBV11-2 combines with J gene TRBJ2-7, with 9 bases fitting TRBD1. Germline-derived CDR1 and CDR2 are SGHAT and FQNNGV. This CDR3 is built from 15 residues. Trimming took 4 bases from V and 5 from J; bases not matched to a gene: 9.

About this clone itself: The sample carries other DNA sequences with the same CDR3. The rearrangement links TRBV9 to TRBJ1-5, with 7 positions matching TRBD1. V shed 3 bases, J shed 7 bases, and the junction held 7 bases outside the gene matches. CDR1 is SGDLS, CDR2 YYNGEE, per germline. This CDR3 contains 14 residues. CDR3 protein: CASSAQGGGQPQHF. Here the CDR3 DNA reads TGTGCCAGCAGCGCCCAGGGGGGCGGGCAGCCCCAGCATTTT.

Concerning this clone: Compared with germline, one end of the junction differs, possibly owing to a read error. The rearrangement uses TRBV7-7 and TRBJ2-5; TRBD2 might be the D (6 bases). CDR1 is SSHAT and CDR2 is FNYEAQ in the germline V gene (reference sequence). CDR3 size: 16 residues. CDR3 residues: CASSLLGLESGETQYF. For the CDR3, the DNA is TGTGCTAGCAGCTTACTGGGACTCGAAAGTGGAGAGACCCAGTACTTC.

V gene TRBV5-1 combines with J gene TRBJ1-6; no reliable D call. The CDR3 spans 15 residues. Per germline, CDR1 SGHRS and CDR2 YFSETQ. Trimming shortened V by 0 bases and J by 5 bases, and 9 bases separated the two germline ends. Written as DNA, the CDR3 is TGCGCCAGCAGCTTGGTAACACGGGATAATTCACCCCTCCACTTT. Residues: CASSLVTRDNSPLHF.

This rearrangement joins TRBV6-1 to TRBJ2-2; no clear D gene. Germline V gene data show CDR1 as MNHNS and CDR2 as SASEGT. There are 14 residues in the CDR3. Trimming shortened V by 8 bases and J by 2 bases, and 12 bases separated the two germline ends. CDR3 coding DNA: TGTGCCAGCGGCCATGGTGGTAACACCGGGGAGCTGTTTTTT. Translation: CASGHGGNTGELFF.

The chain links TRBV21-1 to TRBJ1-1. TRBV21-1 is a known pseudogene. CDR3 length: 16 amino acids. The CDR3 DNA follows: TGTGCCAGAGGGGAGAGGAGGGGAATGGAGCACACTGAAGCTTTCTTT. Translation: CARGERRGMEHTEAFF.

V and J are TRBV5-1 and TRBJ1-1; D call uncertain. The CDR3 runs 11 residues. Germline values: CDR1 SGHRS, CDR2 YFSETQ. The V end was cut by 5 bases, the J end by 10 bases, with 12 bases between. The CDR3 nucleotides read TGCGCCAGCAGTGGCGGGGTGGTAGCTTTCTTT. As protein: CASSGGVVAFF.

CDR3 protein: CASSSIRGTGELFF. Written as DNA, the CDR3 is TGTGCCAGCAGCTCAATAAGGGGCACCGGGGAGCTGTTTTTT. V gene TRBV5-6 combines with J gene TRBJ2-2; D perhaps matches TRBD1 (5 bases). CDR1 is SGHDT and CDR2 is YYEEEE in the germline V gene. V lost 3 bases and J 4 bases, leaving 10 bases between the germline ends. This CDR3 contains 14 residues.